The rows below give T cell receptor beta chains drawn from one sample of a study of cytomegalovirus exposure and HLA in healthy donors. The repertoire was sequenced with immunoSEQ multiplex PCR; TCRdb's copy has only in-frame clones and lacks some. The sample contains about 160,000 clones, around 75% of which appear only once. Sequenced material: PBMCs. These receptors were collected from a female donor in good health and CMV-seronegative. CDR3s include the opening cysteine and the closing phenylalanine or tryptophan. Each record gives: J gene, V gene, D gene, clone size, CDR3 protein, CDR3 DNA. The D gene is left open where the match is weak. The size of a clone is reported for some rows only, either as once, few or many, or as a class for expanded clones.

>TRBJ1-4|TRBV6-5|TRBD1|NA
CASSYSDRGPEKLFF
TGTGCCAGCAGCTACTCAGACAGGGGGCCTGAAAAACTGTTTTTT
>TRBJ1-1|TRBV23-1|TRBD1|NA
CASFRTGSTEAFF
TGCGCCAGCTTCCGGACAGGGAGCACTGAAGCTTTCTTT
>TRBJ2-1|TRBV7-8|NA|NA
CASSLVGSRSYNEQFF
TGTGCCAGCAGCTTAGTCGGTAGCCGCTCCTACAATGAGCAGTTCTTC
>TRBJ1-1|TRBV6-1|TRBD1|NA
CASRTGGAGNTEAFF
TGTGCCAGCAGGACAGGGGGCGCCGGGAACACTGAAGCTTTCTTT
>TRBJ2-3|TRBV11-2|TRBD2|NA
CASWRGGADTQYF
TGTGCCAGCTGGCGGGGAGGGGCAGATACGCAGTATTTT
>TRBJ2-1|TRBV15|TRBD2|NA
CATSRRTELAGNEQFF
TGTGCCACCAGCAGAAGGACGGAGTTAGCGGGCAATGAGCAGTTCTTC
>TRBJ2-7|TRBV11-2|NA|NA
CASSLVFRGKVSYEQYF
TGTGCCAGCAGCTTAGTTTTTCGCGGGAAGGTTTCCTACGAGCAGTACTTC
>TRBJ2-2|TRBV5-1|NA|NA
CASRSDLTSRTGELFF
TGCGCCAGCAGATCTGATCTGACTAGTCGCACCGGGGAGCTGTTTTTT
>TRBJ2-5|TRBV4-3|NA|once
CASSQDGAGEETQYF
TGCGCCAGCAGCCAAGATGGGGCAGGGGAAGAGACCCAGTACTTC
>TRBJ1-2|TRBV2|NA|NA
CASSEASVLDGYTF
TGTGCCAGCAGTGAAGCTTCCGTCCTCGATGGCTACACCTTC
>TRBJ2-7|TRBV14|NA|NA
CASSLSGGGPYEQYF
TGTGCCAGCAGCCTCTCCGGAGGGGGCCCCTACGAGCAGTACTTC
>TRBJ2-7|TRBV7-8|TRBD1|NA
CASSHLARRQGTGEQYF
TGTGCCAGCAGCCACCTCGCCCGGAGACAGGGAACAGGCGAGCAGTACTTC
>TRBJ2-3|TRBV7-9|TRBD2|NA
CASRPSGERETDTQYF
TGTGCCAGCAGACCGAGTGGGGAGCGGGAGACAGATACGCAGTATTTT
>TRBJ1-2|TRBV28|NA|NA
CASSVGGAHYGYTF
TGTGCCAGCAGCGTAGGCGGGGCTCACTATGGCTACACCTTC
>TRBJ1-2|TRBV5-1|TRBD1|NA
CASSEGTDTYGYTF
TGCGCCAGCAGCGAAGGGACAGATACCTATGGCTACACCTTC
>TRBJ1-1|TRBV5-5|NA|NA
CASSSAGTEAFF
TGTGCCAGCAGCTCTGCCGGGACTGAAGCTTTCTTT
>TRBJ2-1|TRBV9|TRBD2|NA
CASSGDWGLAGLLNKNEQFF
TGTGCCAGCAGCGGCGACTGGGGACTAGCGGGGCTCCTTAACAAAAATGAGCAGTTCTTC
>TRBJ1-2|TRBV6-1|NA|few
CASSVSEELHGYTF
TGTGCCAGCAGTGTATCCGAGGAGCTCCATGGCTACACCTTC